This T cell receptor beta chain came from a study of beta chain features in type 1 diabetes. Cell sorting via CD45RO/CCR7/CD25/CD127/CD95/CD27 was performed to obtain CD4+ naive, central memory, regulatory and stem cell-like memory cells. Between the trimmed V and J ends, which lost 4 bases and 1 base, there was a span of 17 bases. This CDR3 is built from 16 residues. Germline loops: CDR1 SGHTA, CDR2 FQGNSA. This clone was seen a single time. The study reverse transcribed the entire isolated RNA, so it sequenced expressed TCRB transcripts. This table comes from immunoSEQ multiplex PCR, and its TCRdb copy is limited to in-frame clones, with some not included. The sample shows 900,000 or so clones, roughly 15% of them seen only once.

The chain combines TRBV7-2 with TRBJ2-7, with TRBD1 as a possible D gene (6 bases). The sample comprised naive CD4+ T cells from blood. The source is a young woman in good health. This CDR3 is CASSSGVGRGSYEQYF. As DNA, the CDR3 is TGTGCCAGCAGCTCAGGGGTAGGGAGAGGGTCCTACGAGCAGTACTTC.